This T cell receptor beta chain originates from a study of cytomegalovirus exposure and HLA in healthy donors. General observations from the study: Usually a TCR sequence was rare, but some public TCRs were found in many donors.

For this clone: What it recognizes is unknown.

PCR used 60 Vbeta primers and 13 Jbeta primers. In the authors' methods: Later, some 79 million unique TCR beta chains were counted in an analysis, and about 10 million of them were shared. Measured with immunoSEQ multiplex PCR; TCRdb has only the in-frame clones, and not every one. V and J calls and clone size are as listed in that table; D and trimming were resolved from the DNA. The repertoire consists of 210,000 or so clones, with just over 75% occurring once and the leading ten covering 0.6% to 0.7%. The CDR3 runs to 16 residues. The germline CDR1 and CDR2 sequences are ENHRY and SYGVKD. J was trimmed by 2 bases and V by 6 bases; bases with no gene match: 9.

Sequencing was performed on PBMCs. The sequence came from a man younger than 35 in good health and CMV-seronegative. V and J are TRBV10-3 and TRBJ2-2; 7 bases line up with TRBD2. CDR3 residues: CAIRPRLANNTGELFF. CDR3 in DNA: TGTGCCATCAGACCTAGACTAGCAAATAACACCGGGGAGCTGTTTTTT.